This entry lists 12 T cell receptor beta chains sequenced from one sample in a study of CD8+CD57+ T cells in acquired aplastic anemia. Researchers used genomic DNA as the template to profile TCR beta VDJ and CDR3. MiXCR, run by TCRdb on the reads, gives a single entry per CDR3 protein. The table records approximately 190,000 distinct CDR3 sequences, around half of them present only once. Previously, flow cytometry had revealed CD8+CD57+ cell expansion in the patients chosen for sequencing. What was sequenced was sorted CD4+, CD8+, or CD8+CD57+ T cells (not recorded which) from PBMCs. The receptors here all came from a human donor with aplastic anemia.

This clonotype was detected a few times. The CDR3 end shows no conserved phenylalanine or tryptophan, and so a read error is likely. No DNA is shown, since the ends of the CDR3 on it are uncertain; the CDR3 is the one TCRdb lists. CDR3 amino acids: CSKATYREQGS. The chain joins TRBV29-1 to TRBJ1-6; the table assigns TRBD1, which was not confirmed against the DNA. A total of 11 residues make up the CDR3, ends included. CDR1 is SQVTM and CDR2 is ANQGSEA in the germline V gene.

This clonotype was picked up a small number of times. The rearrangement uses TRBV20-1 and TRBJ1-6, with D possibly being TRBD1 (5 bases). The length of the CDR3 is 16 residues. Germline CDR1 DFQATT, CDR2 SNEGSKA (reference sequence). Trimming stripped 0 bases from V and 7 bases from J, with 16 bases between. The CDR3 here is CSARDRGEGLNSPLHF. CDR3 bases: TGCAGTGCTAGAGATAGGGGCGAAGGATTAAATTCACCCCTCCACTTT.

The chain combines TRBV10-3 with TRBJ1-2, with TRBD1 as a possible D gene (5 bases). Between the trimmed V and J ends, which lost 3 bases and 12 bases, there was a span of 26 bases. CDR1 is ENHRY, CDR2 SYGVKD, per germline. This CDR3 spans 16 amino acids. CDR3 sequence reads: CAISDLVPDTPGGNTF. The CDR3 nucleotides are TGTGCCATCAGTGATCTGGTACCGGACACGCCTGGAGGCAACACCTTC.

CDR3 protein: CATSRAGTGENNQPQHF. For the CDR3, the DNA is TGTGCCACCAGCAGAGCCGGAACAGGGGAGAACAATCAGCCCCAGCATTTT. The rearrangement joins TRBV15 to TRBJ1-5; 7 bases are shared with TRBD1. CDR3 length: 17 amino acids. Germline V gene data show CDR1 as LNHNV and CDR2 as YYDKDF (reference sequence). With V trimmed by 1 base and J by 3 bases, 9 bases remained unmatched.

The chain combines TRBV20-1 with TRBJ2-5; 11 bases map to TRBD2. The CDR3 extends over 15 amino acids. CDR1 DFQATT and CDR2 SNEGSKA come from the germline V gene (reference sequence). V lost 6 bases to trimming and J lost 2 bases; unmatched junction nucleotides: 8. Here the CDR3 DNA reads TGCAGTGCCCGACTAGCGGGAAAAGCGCAAGAGACCCAGTACTTC. It yields the protein CSARLAGKAQETQYF.

This clonotype was recorded many times. V and J are TRBV10-2 and TRBJ2-5; tentatively, D is TRBD1 (7 bases). In germline, CDR1 is WSHSY, CDR2 SAAADI. The V gene lost 5 bases and the J gene lost 5 bases, with 9 bases spanning the gap. The CDR3 sequence is 12 residues long. The CDR3 coding sequence is TGCGCCAGCAGTTCAGGGGGGGAGACCCAGTACTTC. Its translation is CASSSGGETQYF.

This clonotype was detected many times. The chain has TRBV2 and TRBJ1-2; 8 nucleotides match TRBD1. V shed 8 bases, J shed 8 bases, and the junction held 7 bases outside the gene matches. This CDR3 is 12 amino acids long. Germline values: CDR1 SNHLY, CDR2 FYNNEI. The CDR3 is CASRQGAGGYTF. As DNA, the CDR3 is TGTGCCAGCCGGCAGGGGGCAGGAGGCTACACCTTC.

The V gene is TRBV20-1, the J gene TRBJ2-7; no clear D. Germline assignment: CDR1 DFQATT and CDR2 SNEGSKA (reference sequence). The V and J ends lost 0 bases and 5 bases respectively, with 14 bases between them. The CDR3 covers 14 residues. CDR3 loop: CSARDNRVYNEQYF. CDR3 bases: TGCAGTGCTAGAGATAATAGGGTCTACAACGAGCAGTACTTC.

This clonotype came up a few times. The chain joins TRBV3-1 to TRBJ1-5; perhaps TRBD1 as D (6 bases). The V gene lost 1 base and the J gene lost 6 bases, with 13 bases spanning the gap. This CDR3 spans 15 amino acids. CDR1 and CDR2 from the germline V gene are LGHDT and YNNKEL (reference sequence). CDR3 DNA: TGTGCCAGCAGCCAAGGGGTTCAGGGGTTTCAGCCCCAGCATTTT. It yields the protein CASSQGVQGFQPQHF.

The gene calls are TRBV14 and TRBJ1-3; D gene unclear. V lost 0 bases and J 7 bases, leaving 10 bases between the germline ends. Germline-derived CDR1 and CDR2 are SGHDN and FVKESK. CDR3 size: 14 residues. Written as DNA, the CDR3 is TGTGCCAGCAGCCAAGAAGTTCAAGCGAACACCATATATTTT. Its translation: CASSQEVQANTIYF. Variable domain in full (rest from reference TRBV14 and TRBJ1-3): EAGVTQFPSHSVIEKGQTVTLRCDPISGHDNLYWYRRVMGKEIKFLLHFVKESKQDESGMPNNRFLAERTGGTYSTLKVQPAELEDSGVYFCASSQEVQANTIYFGEGSWLTVV.

In its sample, this clonotype was seen a few times. The V and J genes are TRBV29-1 and TRBJ1-2; D not resolved. Looked up from germline, CDR1 is SQVTM and CDR2 is ANQGSEA. The ends were cut back, 6 bases at V and 8 bases at J, with 16 bases in the middle. The length of the CDR3 is 12 residues. This chain's CDR3 is CSVGTDSGGYTF. Here the CDR3 DNA reads TGCAGCGTCGGCACAGACTCGGGCGGCTACACCTTC.

The CDR3 here is CSAISSGFTDTQYF. CDR3 DNA sequence: TGCAGTGCTATCTCTAGCGGTTTCACAGATACGCAGTATTTT. The rearrangement links TRBV20-1 to TRBJ2-3, with 7 nucleotides matching TRBD2. The J segment lost 2 bases and the V segment lost 4 bases, leaving 6 bases of the junction unmatched. The germline gives CDR1 DFQATT, CDR2 SNEGSKA (reference sequence). The CDR3 is made up of 14 amino acids.